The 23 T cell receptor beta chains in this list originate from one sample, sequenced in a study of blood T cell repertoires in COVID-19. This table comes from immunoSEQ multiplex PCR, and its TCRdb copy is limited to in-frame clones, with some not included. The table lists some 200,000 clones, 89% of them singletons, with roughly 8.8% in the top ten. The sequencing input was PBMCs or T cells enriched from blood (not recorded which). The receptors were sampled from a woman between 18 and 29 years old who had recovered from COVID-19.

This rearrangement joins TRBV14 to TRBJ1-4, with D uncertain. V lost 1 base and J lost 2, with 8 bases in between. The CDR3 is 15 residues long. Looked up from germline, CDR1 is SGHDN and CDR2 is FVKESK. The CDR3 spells CASSQGAATNEKLFF. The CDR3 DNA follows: TGTGCCAGCAGCCAAGGAGCGGCTACTAATGAAAAACTGTTTTTT.

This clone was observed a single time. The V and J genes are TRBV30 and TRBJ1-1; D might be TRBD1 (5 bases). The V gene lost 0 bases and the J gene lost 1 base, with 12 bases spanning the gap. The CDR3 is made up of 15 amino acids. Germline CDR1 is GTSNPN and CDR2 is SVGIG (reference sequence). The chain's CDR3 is CAWSVPRQSNTEAFF. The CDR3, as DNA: TGTGCCTGGAGTGTACCCCGACAGTCGAACACTGAAGCTTTCTTT.

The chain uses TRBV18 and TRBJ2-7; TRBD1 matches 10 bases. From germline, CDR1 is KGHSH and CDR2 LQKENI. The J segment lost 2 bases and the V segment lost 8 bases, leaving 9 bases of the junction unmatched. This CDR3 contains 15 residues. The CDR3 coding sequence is TGTGCCAGCCGACCCGACAGGGGGCCTACCTACGAGCAGTACTTC. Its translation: CASRPDRGPTYEQYF.

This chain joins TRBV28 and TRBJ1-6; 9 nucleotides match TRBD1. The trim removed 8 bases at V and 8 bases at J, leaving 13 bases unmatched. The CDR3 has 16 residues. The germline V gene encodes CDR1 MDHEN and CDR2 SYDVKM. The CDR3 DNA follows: TGTGCCAGCCGAGAATTGGGACAGGGAAAATATTCACCCCTCCACTTT. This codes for CASRELGQGKYSPLHF.

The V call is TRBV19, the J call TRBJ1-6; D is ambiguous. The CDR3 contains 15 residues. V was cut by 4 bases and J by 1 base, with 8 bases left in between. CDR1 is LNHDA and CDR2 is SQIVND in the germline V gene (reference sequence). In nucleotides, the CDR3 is TGTGCCAGTAGTAGCGGTTTTTCCTATAATTCACCCCTCCACTTT. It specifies CASSSGFSYNSPLHF.

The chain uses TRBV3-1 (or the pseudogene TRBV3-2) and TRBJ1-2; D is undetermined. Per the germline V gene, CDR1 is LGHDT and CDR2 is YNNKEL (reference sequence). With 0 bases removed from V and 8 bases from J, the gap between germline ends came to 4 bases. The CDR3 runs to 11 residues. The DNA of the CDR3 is TGTGCCAGCAGCCAAGACCGGGGCTACACCTTC. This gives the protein CASSQDRGYTF.

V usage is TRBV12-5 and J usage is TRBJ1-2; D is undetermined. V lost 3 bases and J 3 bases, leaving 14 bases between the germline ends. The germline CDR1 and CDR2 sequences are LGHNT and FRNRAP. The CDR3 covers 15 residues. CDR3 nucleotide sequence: TGTGCTAGTGGTTTTCCAGGCCTTTCTGACTATGGCTACACCTTC. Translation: CASGFPGLSDYGYTF.

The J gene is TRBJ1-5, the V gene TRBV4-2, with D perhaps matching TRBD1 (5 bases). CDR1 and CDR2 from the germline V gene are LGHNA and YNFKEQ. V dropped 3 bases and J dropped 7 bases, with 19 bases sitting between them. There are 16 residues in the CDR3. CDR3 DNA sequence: TGTGCCAGCAGCCAGGCCCTCGGGGGGGGTGGGCAGCCCCAGCATTTT. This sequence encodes CASSQALGGGGQPQHF.

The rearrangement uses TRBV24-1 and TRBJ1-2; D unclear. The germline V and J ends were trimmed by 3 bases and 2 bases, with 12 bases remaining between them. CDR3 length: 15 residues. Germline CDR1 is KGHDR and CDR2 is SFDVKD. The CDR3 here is CATSDPAVGNYGYTF. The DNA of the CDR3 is TGTGCCACCAGTGATCCAGCCGTCGGGAACTATGGCTACACCTTC.

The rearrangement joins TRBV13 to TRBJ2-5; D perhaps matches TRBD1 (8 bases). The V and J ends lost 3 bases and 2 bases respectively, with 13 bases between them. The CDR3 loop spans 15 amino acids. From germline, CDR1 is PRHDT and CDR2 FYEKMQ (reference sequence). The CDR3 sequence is CASSFSQGGQETQYF. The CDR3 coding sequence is TGTGCCAGCAGCTTCTCACAGGGGGGGCAAGAGACCCAGTACTTC.

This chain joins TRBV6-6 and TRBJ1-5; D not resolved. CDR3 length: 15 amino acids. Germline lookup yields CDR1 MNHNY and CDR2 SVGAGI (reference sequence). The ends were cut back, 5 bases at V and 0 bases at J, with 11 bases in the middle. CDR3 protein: CASSKTEYSNQPQHF. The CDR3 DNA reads TGTGCCAGCAGTAAGACTGAGTATAGCAATCAGCCCCAGCATTTT.

The CDR3 DNA reads as TGTGCCAGCAGCTTAGTTGGCGGAAACTATGGCTACACCTTC. It codes for CASSLVGGNYGYTF. The chain combines TRBV7-9 with TRBJ1-2; D not certain. Germline CDR1 SEHNR, CDR2 FQNEAQ (reference sequence). V was trimmed by 1 base and J by 2 bases, leaving 8 bases between them. The CDR3 covers 14 residues.

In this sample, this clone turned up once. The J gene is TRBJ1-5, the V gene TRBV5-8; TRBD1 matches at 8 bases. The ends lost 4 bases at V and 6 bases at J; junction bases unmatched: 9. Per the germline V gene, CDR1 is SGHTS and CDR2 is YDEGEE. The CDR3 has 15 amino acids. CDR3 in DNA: TGTGCCAGCAGCACAGGGGGGGTGAATTCTCAGCCCCAGCATTTT. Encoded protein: CASSTGGVNSQPQHF.

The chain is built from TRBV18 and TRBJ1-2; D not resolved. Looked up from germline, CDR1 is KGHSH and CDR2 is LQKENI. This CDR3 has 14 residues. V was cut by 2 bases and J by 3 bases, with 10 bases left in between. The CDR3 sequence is CASSPYPDYYGYTF. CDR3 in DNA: TGTGCCAGCTCACCATATCCAGACTACTATGGCTACACCTTC. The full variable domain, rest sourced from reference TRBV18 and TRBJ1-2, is NAGVMQNPRHLVRRRGQEARLRCSPMKGHSHVYWYRQLPEEGLKFMVYLQKENIIDESGMPKERFSAEFPKEGPSILRIQQVVRGDSAAYFCASSPYPDYYGYTFGSGTRLTVV.

In nucleotides, the CDR3 is TGTGCCAGCAGCTTCGGGACTGTGGGTGAAAAACTGTTTTTT. This translates into CASSFGTVGEKLFF. V gene TRBV5-6 combines with J gene TRBJ1-4, with D possibly matching TRBD1 (5 bases). Trimming stripped 2 bases from V and 7 bases from J, with 12 bases between. Germline lookup yields CDR1 SGHDT and CDR2 YYEEEE. This CDR3 is built from 14 residues.

The CDR3, as DNA: TGTGCCAGCAGCCGTGACAGGGGGATCCAAGAGACCCAGTACTTC. This sequence encodes CASSRDRGIQETQYF. The J gene is TRBJ2-5, the V gene TRBV6-5; 9 bases are shared with TRBD1. With 6 bases clipped from V and 1 base from J, the junction kept 6 bases outside the gene matches. Germline assignment: CDR1 MNHEY and CDR2 SVGAGI. The CDR3 contains 15 residues.

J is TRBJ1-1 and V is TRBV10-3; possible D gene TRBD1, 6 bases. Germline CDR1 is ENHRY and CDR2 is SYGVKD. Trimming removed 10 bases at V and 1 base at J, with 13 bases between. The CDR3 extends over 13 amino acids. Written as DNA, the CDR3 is TGTGCCACGCATCAGGGACAGAACACTGAAGCTTTCTTT. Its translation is CATHQGQNTEAFF.

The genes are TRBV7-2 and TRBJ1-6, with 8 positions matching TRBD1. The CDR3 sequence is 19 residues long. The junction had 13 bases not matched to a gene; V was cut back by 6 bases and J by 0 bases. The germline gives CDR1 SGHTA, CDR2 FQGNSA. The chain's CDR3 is CASSFRTGTYSSYNSPLHF. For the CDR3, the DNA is TGTGCCAGCAGTTTTAGGACAGGGACTTATAGCTCCTATAATTCACCCCTCCACTTT.

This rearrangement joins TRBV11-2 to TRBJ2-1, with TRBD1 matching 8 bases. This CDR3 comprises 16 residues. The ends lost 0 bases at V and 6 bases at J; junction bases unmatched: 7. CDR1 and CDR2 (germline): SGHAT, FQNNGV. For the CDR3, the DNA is TGTGCCAGCAGCTTAGATCGCCGAGACAGGGGCAATGAGCAGTTCTTC. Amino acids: CASSLDRRDRGNEQFF.

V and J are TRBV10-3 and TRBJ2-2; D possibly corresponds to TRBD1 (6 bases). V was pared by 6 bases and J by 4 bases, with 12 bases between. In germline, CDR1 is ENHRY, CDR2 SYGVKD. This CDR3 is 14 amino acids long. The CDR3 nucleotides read TGTGCCATCAGGGGGGACACATCCACCGGGGAGCTGTTTTTT. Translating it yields CAIRGDTSTGELFF.

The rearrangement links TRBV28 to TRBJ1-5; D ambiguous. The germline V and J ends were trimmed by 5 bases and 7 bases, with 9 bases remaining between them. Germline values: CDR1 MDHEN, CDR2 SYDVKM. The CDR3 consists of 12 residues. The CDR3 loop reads CASSRGAQPQHF. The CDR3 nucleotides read TGTGCCAGCAGTCGGGGTGCACAGCCCCAGCATTTT.

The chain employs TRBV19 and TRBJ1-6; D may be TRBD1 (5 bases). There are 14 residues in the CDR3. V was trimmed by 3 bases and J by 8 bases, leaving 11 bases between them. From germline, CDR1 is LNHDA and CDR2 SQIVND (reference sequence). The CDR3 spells CASSIMGGDSPLHF. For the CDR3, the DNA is TGTGCCAGTAGTATTATGGGGGGGGATTCACCCCTCCACTTT. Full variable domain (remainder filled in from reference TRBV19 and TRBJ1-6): DGGITQSPKYLFRKEGQNVTLSCEQNLNHDAMYWYRQDPGQGLRLIYYSQIVNDFQKGDIAEGYSVSREKKESFPLTVTSAQKNPTAFYLCASSIMGGDSPLHFGNGTRLTVT.

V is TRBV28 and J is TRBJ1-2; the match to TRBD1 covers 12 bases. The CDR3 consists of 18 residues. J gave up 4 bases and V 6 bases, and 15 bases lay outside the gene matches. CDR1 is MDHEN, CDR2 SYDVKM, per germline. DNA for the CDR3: TGTGCCAGCAGCCCCCCCCGGGACAGGGGGCTTCAGGCCTATGGCTACACCTTC. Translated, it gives CASSPPRDRGLQAYGYTF.